This T cell receptor (beta chain) was found in a study of T-cell memory formation after mild COVID-19. A few counts support this clonotype. CDR1 MGHDK and CDR2 SYGVNS come from the germline V gene. CDR3 length: 15 amino acids. The junction had 11 bases not matched to a gene; V was cut back by 6 bases and J by 4 bases. Each CDR3 protein gets one entry after TCRdb re-called the 5' RACE reads with MiXCR. The sample records a few hundred thousand distinct CDR3 sequences, approximately 21% being singletons. The V and J genes are TRBV25-1 and TRBJ1-2; 7 bases align to TRBD1. Sequenced sample: PBMCs or a T cell subset sorted from them (not recorded which). This TCR was recovered from an adult woman who had mild COVID-19 (a few samples of this study predate the infection). Cell type and time point are not known. CDR3 region: CASSGGRDSIYGYTF. The CDR3, as DNA: TGTGCCAGCAGCGGGGGCCGGGACAGTATCTATGGCTACACCTTC.